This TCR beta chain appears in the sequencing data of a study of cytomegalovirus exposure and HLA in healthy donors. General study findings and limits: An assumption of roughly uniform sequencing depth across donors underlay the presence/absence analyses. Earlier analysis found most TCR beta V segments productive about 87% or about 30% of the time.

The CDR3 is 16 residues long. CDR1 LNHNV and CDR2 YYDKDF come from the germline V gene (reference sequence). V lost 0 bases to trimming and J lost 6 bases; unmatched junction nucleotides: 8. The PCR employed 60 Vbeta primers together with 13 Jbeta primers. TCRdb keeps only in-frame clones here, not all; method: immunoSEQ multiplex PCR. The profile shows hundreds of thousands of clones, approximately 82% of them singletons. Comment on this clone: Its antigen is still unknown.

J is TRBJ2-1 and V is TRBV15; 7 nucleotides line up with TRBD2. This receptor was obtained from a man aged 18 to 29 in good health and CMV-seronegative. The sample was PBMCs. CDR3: CATSRDYGEGGNEQFF. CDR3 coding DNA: TGTGCCACCAGCAGAGATTATGGGGAGGGCGGCAATGAGCAGTTCTTC.